A selection of T cell receptor beta chains follows, all from one sample in a study of T cell repertoires in cytomegalovirus infection. These receptors have no known antigen. TCRdb re-derived calls from the reads in MiXCR, one entry per CDR3 protein. The repertoire has some 560,000 distinct CDR3 sequences, roughly 43% of them found once; the top ten carry roughly 50%. This specimen was cultured PBMCs, taken from culture after CMV antigen stimulation. These receptors originate from a human donor in good health (CMV status not recorded). Some clones in this sample may be carry-over from other donors' samples. Each CDR3 is given with its conserved first and last residue. Fields, in order: V gene, J gene, D gene, clone size, CDR3 DNA, CDR3 protein. The D gene is left open where the match is weak. A clone size is listed for some rows: how often the clone was seen (once, few, many), or a class if it is expanded.

>TRBV5-6|TRBJ1-2|-|-
TGTGCCAGCAGCGAGAGGGGTCTGAACTATGGCTACACCTTC
CASSERGLNYGYTF
>TRBV7-2|TRBJ2-7|-|few
TGTGCCAGCAGCTTCTCCGAGGGGCCAACCTACGAGCAGTACTTC
CASSFSEGPTYEQYF
>TRBV11-2|TRBJ2-1|TRBD2|-
TGTGCCAGCAGCTTAAGGTCCCCGGTGGGGGGGAGCTCCTACAATGAGCAGTTCTTC
CASSLRSPVGGSSYNEQFF
>TRBV5-4|TRBJ2-5|TRBD2|-
TGTGCCAGCAGCGATCACCGGGGGGGCCGGCAAGAGACCCAGTACTTC
CASSDHRGGRQETQYF
>TRBV11-2|TRBJ1-3|-|-
TGTGCCAGCAGCTTAGGAGGGCACTCTGGAAACACCATATATTTT
CASSLGGHSGNTIYF
>TRBV2|TRBJ1-1|TRBD1|-
TGTGCCAGCAGTATGGGACAGGGGGCAGTCACTGAAGCTTTCTTT
CASSMGQGAVTEAFF
>TRBV7-4|TRBJ2-7|-|-
TGTGCCAGCAGCGGGGCCGGGACGAGGAGCTCCTACGAGCAGTACTTC
CASSGAGTRSSYEQYF
>TRBV12-3/TRBV12-4|TRBJ1-2|-|few
TGTGCCAGCACTCGGGTCGCGGGTGAGAGATACACCTTC
CASTRVAGERYTF
>TRBV12-3/TRBV12-4|TRBJ1-2|TRBD1|-
TGTGCCAGCACCCTCAGGGGGCGCGTTGGCTACACCTTC
CASTLRGRVGYTF
>TRBV12-3/TRBV12-4|TRBJ1-3|-|few
TGTGCCAGCTCTAGAAACACCATATATTTT
CASSRNTIYF
>TRBV10-3|TRBJ1-6|-|-
TGTGCCATCAGTGCCCGAGGGGACGATAATTCACCCCTCCACTTT
CAISARGDDNSPLHF
>TRBV6-5|TRBJ2-3|TRBD1|-
TGTGCCAGCAGGGACCCCGGACAGGGGGATACGCAGTATTTT
CASRDPGQGDTQYF
>TRBV7-6|TRBJ1-1|-|-
TGTGCCAGCAGCCCTGGGGCGAGGGGGACTGAAGCTTTCTTT
CASSPGARGTEAFF
>TRBV20-1|TRBJ1-5|-|few
TGCAGTGCTAGAGACGCAGGGAATCAGCCCCAGCATTTT
CSARDAGNQPQHF
>TRBV7-8|TRBJ2-7|-|few
TGTGCCAGCAGCTCTAGAACAGTTCCGTACGAGCAGTACTTC
CASSSRTVPYEQYF
>TRBV7-2|TRBJ2-5|-|-
TGTGCCAGCAGCCCGAGCGGGCTTATTCAAGAGACCCAGTACTTC
CASSPSGLIQETQYF
>TRBV7-2|TRBJ2-6|-|-
TGTGCCAGCAGCTCGAGGGACGCCACCCGCGCTGGGGCCAACGTCCTGACTTTC
CASSSRDATRAGANVLTF
>TRBV12-3/TRBV12-4|TRBJ1-4|-|-
TGTGCCAGCAGTTTTAATTTTGAAAAACTGTTTTTT
CASSFNFEKLFF
>TRBV20-1|TRBJ2-7|-|once
TGCAGTGCTACCACAGACTCCTACGAGCAGTACTTC
CSATTDSYEQYF
>TRBV11-2|TRBJ2-2|TRBD2|many
TGTGCCAGCAGCTCTACTAGCGAAGGATCCGGGGAGCTGTTTTTT
CASSSTSEGSGELFF
>TRBV7-2|TRBJ1-6|-|-
TGTGCCAGCAGCCACCGGACAGATATCGATTCACCCCTCCACTTT
CASSHRTDIDSPLHF
>TRBV7-4|TRBJ1-4|-|few
TGTGCCACGAAAGCCGGGACGGGGAATGAAAAACTGTTTTTT
CATKAGTGNEKLFF
>TRBV7-2|TRBJ1-2|-|few
TGTGCCAGCAGAGTAGATGGCTACACCTTC
CASRVDGYTF
>TRBV2|TRBJ1-2|-|-
TGTGCCAGCAGTATCCGGGGCTCGGCCTCCTATGGCTACACCTTC
CASSIRGSASYGYTF
>TRBV7-2|TRBJ2-2|-|-
TGTGCCAGCAGCTCCAGGGGGGTCGGGAGCACCGGGGAGCTGTTTTTT
CASSSRGVGSTGELFF
>TRBV6-1|TRBJ2-2|TRBD1|-
TGTGCCAGCAGTTATGGCACAGGGGACGGGGAGCTGTTTTTT
CASSYGTGDGELFF
>TRBV7-2|TRBJ2-7|-|many
TGTGCCAGCAGTTTTCGACGGAGCTCCTACGAGCAGTACTTC
CASSFRRSSYEQYF
>TRBV2|TRBJ2-1|TRBD2|few
TGTGCCAGCAGACCCGGGACTAGCGGAGCCTACAATGAGCAGTTCTTC
CASRPGTSGAYNEQFF
>TRBV7-2|TRBJ2-1|TRBD2|-
TGTGCCAGCAGCTTTAGCGGGGGGGCCGAAAATGAGCAGTTCTTC
CASSFSGGAENEQFF
>TRBV20-1|TRBJ2-7|-|-
TGCAGTGCTAGCGTGCCGGGGACCCCCTACGAGCAGTACTTC
CSASVPGTPYEQYF
>TRBV20-1|TRBJ2-1|-|few
TGCAGTGCTAGAGGCAGGCACAATGAGCAGTTCTTC
CSARGRHNEQFF
>TRBV20-1|TRBJ1-6|-|-
TGCAGTGCTACCTACAGGGATATCTCACCCCTCCACTTT
CSATYRDISPLHF
>TRBV7-2|TRBJ1-1|-|many
TGTGCCAGCAGCCCAGACTCCGGGATCAACACTGAAGCTTTCTTT
CASSPDSGINTEAFF
>TRBV5-3|TRBJ2-1|TRBD2|-
TGTGCCAGCAGTCCTACGACTAGCGGTTTGAATGAGCTGTTCTTC
CASSPTTSGLNELFF
>TRBV3-1|TRBJ1-4|TRBD1|few
TGTGCCAGCAGCCAACCCGGGGACAGGCGCTCCTCTGAAAAACTGTTTTTT
CASSQPGDRRSSEKLFF
>TRBV5-6|TRBJ1-2|-|-
TGTGCCAGCAGCTTGGGCAGGGGCAATAACTATGGCTACACCTTC
CASSLGRGNNYGYTF
>TRBV12-3/TRBV12-4|TRBJ2-1|TRBD2|few
TGTGCCAGCAGTCCTGAAGCGGGACCTCCCCTCGGGCAGTTCTTC
CASSPEAGPPLGQFF
>TRBV7-2|TRBJ1-3|-|-
TGTGCCAGCAGCTTAGTGGCTTCCAGATCTGGAAACACCATATATTTT
CASSLVASRSGNTIYF
>TRBV27|TRBJ2-7|TRBD1|-
TGTGCCAGCAGTTCCATTAGGACAGGTGGGCCCTACGAGCAGTACTTC
CASSSIRTGGPYEQYF